The present T cell receptor beta chain was sequenced within a study of radiotherapy plus CTLA-4 blockade in lung cancer. At the level of the study: Disease control was achieved by over 30% of patients, and objective responses by less than 20%.

As for this clone: Its specificity is unknown.

Clones were read by immunoSEQ multiplex PCR, and TCRdb kept only the in-frame ones, dropping some. This sample carries about 50,000 clones, roughly four fifths of them seen once, and the ten largest clones take around 3.3%. Germline V gene lookup returns CDR1 WSHSY and CDR2 SAAADI. J lost 7 bases, V lost 3 bases, and 11 bases had no gene match. CDR3 length: 16 residues. Chemo-refractory metastatic non-small-cell lung cancer patients received focal radiation with ipilimumab CTLA-4 blockade. Study outcomes and limitations: Together with interferon-beta, which increased in serum after radiation, early dynamic changes in blood T cell clones were reportedly the best predictors of response. After treatment with radiotherapy plus ipilimumab, TCR clones that came from the tumor expanded in blood.

This TCR came from a human donor with non-small cell lung cancer who had a complete response to radiotherapy plus ipilimumab. The input for sequencing was peripheral blood, taken from a patient treated with radiotherapy plus ipilimumab. This chain connects TRBV10-2 to TRBJ2-1, with 8 bases lining up with TRBD2. This CDR3 is CASSDGGGTVRNEQFF. The CDR3 bases are TGCGCCAGCAGTGATGGCGGGGGGACGGTTAGGAATGAGCAGTTCTTC.